The clone carrying this T cell receptor beta chain appeared once. The cohort comprised adults aged roughly 18 to 90 years residing in 20 to 25 US areas. Each participant's cohort was designated according to participant-reported clinical history. The table came from immunoSEQ multiplex PCR; TCRdb's copy has only in-frame clones and leaves some out. The sample has about 64,000 clones, roughly 70% seen once. Unmatched junction bases numbered 14, after V lost 5 bases and J lost 7 bases. The germline gives CDR1 SGHTA, CDR2 FQGNSA. The CDR3 extends over 16 amino acids. The data are from a study of blood T cell repertoires in COVID-19. About the research overall: Both acute and convalescent COVID-19 samples were obtained from the United States, Italy and Spain.

Sequenced sample: PBMCs or T cells enriched from blood (not recorded which). The source of this sequence is a woman aged 55-69 years who had been exposed to COVID-19. This rearrangement joins TRBV7-2 to TRBJ2-5; 9 bases map to TRBD2. CDR3 sequence reads: CASSSTGTSRVVTQYF. The DNA for the CDR3 is TGTGCCAGCAGCAGCACCGGGACTAGCCGGGTGGTGACCCAGTACTTC. Based on the CDR3 plus reference TRBV7-2 and TRBJ2-5, the full variable domain is GAGVSQSPSNKVTEKGKDVELRCDPISGHTALYWYRQSLGQGLEFLIYFQGNSAPDKSGLPSDRFSAERTGGSVSTLTIQRTQQEDSAVYLCASSSTGTSRVVTQYFGPGTRLLVL.